Reported below is one T cell receptor beta chain. Libraries were prepared by immunoSEQ multiplex PCR; TCRdb keeps only in-frame clonotypes and omits some of them. The table records some 110,000 clones, around 94% of them present only once. The data originate from a study of T cell responses to AZD1222 COVID-19 vaccine. V was shortened by 3 bases and J by 9 bases, with 13 bases between the two germline ends. Germline CDR1 and CDR2: SGDLS and YYNGEE. This CDR3 has 13 residues. The source of this sequence is an adult who received the AZD1222 COVID-19 vaccine. The chain recombines TRBV9 with TRBJ1-5; D is unclear. The sample here was peripheral blood, taken 28 days after the second AZD1222 dose. This CDR3 is CASSDSTSGPQHF. In nucleotides, the CDR3 is TGTGCCAGCAGCGACAGCACTAGTGGGCCCCAGCATTTT. The full variable domain, its missing parts supplied by reference TRBV9 and TRBJ1-5, is DSGVTQTPKHLITATGQRVTLRCSPRSGDLSVYWYQQSLDQGLQFLIQYYNGEERAKGNILERFSAQQFPDLHSELNLSSLELGDSALYFCASSDSTSGPQHFGDGTRLSIL.